A single sample gave rise to the 2 T cell receptor beta chains below, sequenced in a study of blood T cell repertoires in COVID-19. Assay used: immunoSEQ multiplex PCR; TCRdb lists only in-frame clones, some missing. The repertoire consists of about 140,000 clones, with over 60% occurring once and the leading ten covering approximately 4.5%. Sequencing input: peripheral blood. The source is a woman aged 80 or older with active or convalescent COVID-19.

The table lists this clone with a few counts. The CDR3 DNA follows: TGTGCCTGGAGTGGAGGACAGGGGAGAAGTTCACCCCTCCACTTT. This sequence encodes CAWSGGQGRSSPLHF. The genes are TRBV30 and TRBJ1-6; 9 bases are a match to TRBD1. Trimming took 1 base from V and 9 from J; bases not matched to a gene: 7. In germline, CDR1 is GTSNPN, CDR2 SVGIG (reference sequence). The CDR3 length is 15 residues.

The V and J genes are TRBV6-5 and TRBJ1-6; weak D call: TRBD1 (5 bases). Deletions cut 7 bases from V and 9 bases from J, with 19 bases between. Germline V CDR1 and CDR2: MNHEY, SVGAGI. CDR3 length equals 15 residues. CDR3 nucleotide sequence: TGTGCCAGCACCGCGGTTCAGGGTGGTGGTTCACCCCTCCACTTT. It specifies CASTAVQGGGSPLHF.